The rows below give T cell receptor beta chains drawn from one sample of a study of identical twins. TCRdb redid the calling of the 5' RACE reads with MiXCR, one entry per CDR3 protein. This sample has about 220,000 distinct CDR3 sequences, with around 6.8% found just once. These data were likewise used in another study, on yellow fever vaccine responses in identical twins.

The specimen was memory (CD45RO+) T cells sorted from blood. Source of these receptors: a woman between 18 and 29 years old in good health. CDR3s include the opening cysteine and the closing phenylalanine or tryptophan. D genes are given only for firm matches. The size of a clone is reported for some rows only, either as once, few or many, or as a class for expanded clones.

V	size	J	D	CDR3	DNA
TRBV4-3	many	TRBJ2-7	-	CASSQDEGTPSYEQYF	TGCGCCAGCAGCCAAGACGAAGGTACCCCTTCCTACGAGCAGTACTTC
TRBV5-5	many	TRBJ1-2	-	CASSFMGEIYGYTF	TGTGCCAGCAGCTTTATGGGGGAAATCTATGGCTACACCTTC
TRBV20-1	-	TRBJ2-7	-	CSAIRPLTTNEQYF	TGCAGTGCTATCCGACCCCTAACTACCAACGAGCAGTACTTC
TRBV6-5	-	TRBJ1-6	-	CASSYTQGNSPLHF	TGTGCCAGCAGTTACACCCAGGGAAATTCACCCCTCCACTTT
TRBV29-1	-	TRBJ2-1	-	CSVGSFNNEQFF	TGCAGCGTTGGCAGTTTCAACAATGAGCAGTTCTTC
TRBV24-1	few	TRBJ2-2	-	CATSQTFNTGELFF	TGTGCCACCAGTCAAACATTCAACACCGGGGAGCTGTTTTTT
TRBV2	many	TRBJ2-2	-	CASTGHPLNTGELFF	TGTGCCAGCACGGGACACCCTTTGAACACCGGGGAGCTGTTTTTT
TRBV20-1	few	TRBJ2-1	TRBD2	CSAETSGSVYNEQFF	TGCAGTGCTGAGACTAGCGGGAGTGTCTACAATGAGCAGTTCTTC
TRBV25-1	many	TRBJ2-7	TRBD1	CATQEQGAFYEQYF	TGTGCCACACAAGAACAGGGGGCCTTCTACGAGCAGTACTTC
TRBV5-6	-	TRBJ2-5	-	CASSLSAPQETQYF	TGTGCCAGCAGCTTGTCGGCCCCGCAAGAGACCCAGTACTTC
TRBV5-1	many	TRBJ2-5	-	CASSLSRYQETQYF	TGCGCCAGCAGCTTGAGTAGGTACCAAGAGACCCAGTACTTC
TRBV4-3	many	TRBJ2-7	TRBD1	CASSQEIGTGSYEQYF	TGCGCCAGCAGCCAAGAAATTGGGACAGGCTCCTACGAGCAGTACTTC
TRBV4-3	-	TRBJ2-2	-	CASSQDYAGQLFF	TGCGCCAGCAGCCAAGATTACGCCGGGCAGCTGTTTTTT
TRBV12-3/TRBV12-4	many	TRBJ1-1	-	CASSLDSDTEAFF	TGTGCCAGCAGTTTAGACAGCGACACTGAAGCTTTCTTT
TRBV5-1	few	TRBJ2-5	TRBD2	CASTGTSGGPKTQYF	TGCGCCAGCACCGGGACTAGCGGGGGGCCAAAGACCCAGTACTTC
TRBV20-1	many	TRBJ2-5	TRBD2	CSARVSSERGRWETQYF	TGCAGTGCTAGAGTCTCTTCGGAGCGGGGCCGTTGGGAGACCCAGTACTTC
TRBV7-2	few	TRBJ2-1	TRBD1	CASSLRAGGNEQFF	TGTGCCAGCAGCTTAAGAGCAGGGGGCAATGAGCAGTTCTTC
TRBV3-1	-	TRBJ2-2	-	CASSQGSWGTGELFF	TGTGCCAGCAGCCAAGGCTCTTGGGGGACCGGGGAGCTGTTTTTT
TRBV12-3/TRBV12-4	many	TRBJ2-7	-	CASSLSGSGTYEQYF	TGTGCCAGCAGTTTAAGTGGTTCGGGGACCTACGAGCAGTACTTC
TRBV18	-	TRBJ1-1	-	CASSPPLGRAEAFF	TGTGCCAGCTCACCTCCGCTGGGACGGGCTGAAGCTTTCTTT
TRBV2	few	TRBJ2-1	TRBD2	CASSKGASGGYFDEQFF	TGTGCCAGCAGCAAAGGGGCTAGCGGGGGTTACTTCGATGAGCAGTTCTTC
TRBV2	-	TRBJ2-2	-	CASSTTVKNTGELFF	TGTGCCAGCAGCACAACCGTTAAGAACACCGGGGAGCTGTTTTTT
TRBV10-3	-	TRBJ2-3	-	CASQQGIMDTQYF	TGTGCCAGCCAACAGGGTATCATGGATACGCAGTATTTT
TRBV10-3	few	TRBJ2-3	-	CAISGGFTDTQYF	TGTGCCATCAGTGGTGGGTTCACAGATACGCAGTATTTT
TRBV7-8	few	TRBJ1-5	-	CASSLDRGSQHF	TGTGCCAGCAGCTTAGATCGCGGTTCCCAGCATTTT
TRBV27	few	TRBJ2-5	-	CASRSTQYF	TGTGCCAGCAGATCGACCCAGTACTTC
TRBV4-1	few	TRBJ2-5	-	CASKRGGMSQETQYF	TGCGCCAGCAAAAGAGGCGGGATGTCCCAAGAGACCCAGTACTTC
TRBV18	many	TRBJ2-3	-	CASSRGPDTDTQYF	TGTGCCAGCTCACGGGGACCAGACACAGATACGCAGTATTTT
TRBV20-1	few	TRBJ2-3	-	CSATRVVDVPDTQYF	TGCAGTGCAACGAGGGTTGTCGACGTTCCAGATACGCAGTATTTT
TRBV20-1	many	TRBJ1-2	TRBD1	CSARDQGGGYTF	TGCAGTGCTAGAGACCAGGGGGGTGGCTACACCTTC